The 17 T cell receptor beta chains given below trace back to one sample, sequenced in a study of T cell responses to AZD1222 COVID-19 vaccine. This table comes from immunoSEQ multiplex PCR, and its TCRdb copy is limited to in-frame clones, with some not included. The sample lists 150,000 or so clones; around 92% were seen once. Source: peripheral blood, taken on day 0 of AZD1222 vaccination. All receptors derive from an adult in good health.

The chain uses TRBV10-2 and TRBJ1-4, with 9 bases identical to TRBD1. CDR3 size: 16 residues. V lost 5 bases, J lost 7 bases, and 11 bases stayed unmatched. CDR1 is WSHSY and CDR2 is SAAADI in the germline V gene. The CDR3 DNA is TGCGCCAGCAGTAGCTTCGGACAGGGGTGGAGTGAAAAACTGTTTTTT. It encodes CASSSFGQGWSEKLFF.

The chain links TRBV6-5 to TRBJ2-2, with D unclear. V lost 6 bases, J lost 3 bases, and 11 bases lay in between. This CDR3 spans 14 amino acids. Germline V gene sequence: CDR1 MNHEY, CDR2 SVGAGI. The CDR3: CASSHRRDTGELFF. The CDR3 bases are TGTGCCAGCAGCCACCGACGGGACACCGGGGAGCTGTTTTTT.

The chain carries TRBV27 and TRBJ2-1, with D possibly being TRBD2 (5 bases). The CDR3 spans 14 residues. Trimming removed 10 bases at V and 7 bases at J, with 20 bases between. Germline-derived CDR1 and CDR2 are MNHEY and SMNVEV (reference sequence). CDR3 region: CATHFQAATNEQFF. CDR3 nucleotides: TGTGCCACCCACTTCCAAGCGGCAACGAATGAGCAGTTCTTC.

This rearrangement joins TRBV7-2 to TRBJ2-7, with unresolved D. V lost 4 bases to trimming and J lost 5 bases, with 15 bases between them. This CDR3 contains 14 residues. Germline CDR1 reads SGHTA; CDR2 reads FQGNSA. In nucleotides, the CDR3 is TGTGCCAGCAGCTCCCTCACCCGGGCTAACGAGCAGTACTTC. This sequence encodes CASSSLTRANEQYF.

The rearrangement links TRBV9 to TRBJ2-6; no clear D. Trimming took off 5 bases at V and 0 bases at J, with 9 bases between the two ends. The CDR3 extends over 15 amino acids. The V gene's germline CDR1 is SGDLS and CDR2 YYNGEE. The CDR3 sequence is CASSWSSSGANVLTF. In DNA form, the CDR3 reads TGTGCCAGCAGTTGGAGTTCCTCTGGGGCCAACGTCCTGACTTTC.

The rearrangement joins TRBV3-1 (or the pseudogene TRBV3-2) to TRBJ1-6; D is possibly TRBD1 (6 bases). This CDR3 comprises 14 residues. CDR1 is LGHDT and CDR2 is YNNKEL in the germline V gene (reference sequence). Trimming took off 4 bases at V and 7 bases at J, with 11 bases between the two ends. CDR3 nucleotides: TGTGCCAGCAGCCGTGGGACACCCAATTCACCCCTCCACTTT. Residues: CASSRGTPNSPLHF.

This chain connects TRBV10-3 to TRBJ2-1; TRBD2 aligns across 10 bases. V lost 6 bases, J lost 7 bases, and 3 bases stayed unmatched. This CDR3 comprises 13 residues. The V gene's germline CDR1 is ENHRY and CDR2 SYGVKD. The CDR3 loop reads CAIRKGLANEQFF. The CDR3 DNA reads as TGTGCCATCAGAAAGGGACTAGCGAATGAGCAGTTCTTC.

The chain employs TRBV9 and TRBJ1-1; the D gene is possibly TRBD1 (6 bases). The CDR3 length is 13 residues. V was clipped by 4 bases and J by 8 bases, with 15 bases between them. Germline CDR1 SGDLS, CDR2 YYNGEE. CDR3 bases: TGTGCCAGCAGCCCCCTCACAGGGTTGGAAGCTTTCTTT. It is translated as CASSPLTGLEAFF.

This sequence joins TRBV5-4 and TRBJ1-4; D is undetermined. The CDR3 runs 12 residues. CDR1 is SGHNT and CDR2 is YYREEE in the germline V gene (reference sequence). V lost 4 bases to trimming and J lost 2 bases, with 3 bases between them. The CDR3 nucleotides read TGTGCCAGCAGCCGTACTAATGAAAAACTGTTTTTT. As protein: CASSRTNEKLFF.

The chain couples TRBV28 to TRBJ2-1; the D gene is possibly TRBD2 (6 bases). Germline CDR1 is MDHEN and CDR2 is SYDVKM. The CDR3 loop spans 13 amino acids. The germline V and J ends were trimmed by 9 bases and 1 base, with 10 bases remaining between them. CDR3 protein: CASGRESYNEQFF. The CDR3 nucleotides are TGTGCCAGTGGTCGGGAGTCCTACAATGAGCAGTTCTTC.

This chain links TRBV28 with TRBJ2-3; the D gene is possibly TRBD1 (6 bases). Trimming removed 2 bases at V and 3 bases at J, with 9 bases between. Germline V CDR1 and CDR2: MDHEN, SYDVKM. This CDR3 is 14 amino acids long. CDR3 sequence (DNA): TGTGCCAGCAGTTTAGGTCAGGGGACAGATACGCAGTATTTT. This codes for CASSLGQGTDTQYF.

The chain carries TRBV5-4 and TRBJ1-2; D gene uncertain. The CDR3 is made up of 14 amino acids. V lost 2 bases to trimming and J lost 7 bases, with 15 bases between them. In germline, CDR1 is SGHNT, CDR2 YYREEE (reference sequence). CDR3 amino acids: CASSFPGSKGGYTF. The CDR3 nucleotides read TGTGCCAGCAGCTTCCCCGGGTCGAAGGGTGGCTACACCTTC. The full variable domain, with the rest looked up from reference TRBV5-4 and TRBJ1-2, is ETGVTQSPTHLIKTRGQQVTLRCSSQSGHNTVSWYQQALGQGPQFIFQYYREEENGRGNFPPRFSGLQFPNYSSELNVNALELDDSALYLCASSFPGSKGGYTFGSGTRLTVV.

This clone was counted a single time. V and J are TRBV6-2 or TRBV6-3 and TRBJ1-2; D remains unclear. The CDR3 is made up of 14 amino acids. Germline lookup yields CDR1 MNHEY and CDR2 SVGEGT. V dropped 6 bases and J dropped 8 bases, with 19 bases sitting between them. The CDR3 sequence is CASSQTNLPAGYTF. The CDR3 coding sequence is TGTGCCAGCAGCCAGACCAATCTGCCAGCCGGCTACACCTTC.

V gene TRBV5-1 combines with J gene TRBJ2-5; D unresolved. CDR1 SGHRS and CDR2 YFSETQ come from the germline V gene. The CDR3 spans 15 residues. The V end lost 1 base, the J end lost 2 bases, and 12 bases lay between the germline ends. The CDR3 bases are TGCGCCAGCAGCTTGTCAACAGCAGAACAAGAGACCCAGTACTTC. As protein: CASSLSTAEQETQYF.

This clone is a singleton in its sample. The chain links TRBV7-8 to TRBJ2-6; D remains ambiguous. Germline CDR1 and CDR2: SGHVS and FQNEAQ. The CDR3 runs to 14 residues. Trimming removed 3 bases at V and 1 base at J, with 4 bases between. The CDR3 is CASSLGSGANVLTF. The CDR3 DNA reads as TGTGCCAGCAGCTTGGGATCTGGGGCCAACGTCCTGACTTTC.

The rearrangement links TRBV4-1 to TRBJ2-5; either TRBD1 or TRBD2 may supply D (5 bases each). Trimming stripped 2 bases from V and 5 bases from J, with 9 bases between. The CDR3 loop spans 13 amino acids. Germline V gene sequence: CDR1 MGHRA, CDR2 YSYEKL. CDR3 protein: CASSQWDRETQYF. DNA for the CDR3: TGCGCCAGCAGCCAATGGGACCGTGAGACCCAGTACTTC.

A note on this clone: One junction end does not reproduce the germline sequence, and a read error may be involved. The chain couples TRBV7-3 to TRBJ2-1; 8 bases are a match to TRBD2. CDR3 size: 16 residues. The germline CDR1 and CDR2 sequences are SGHTA and FQGTGA. The CDR3 DNA follows: TGTGCCAGCAGTTTAAGCGGGGGAAGCTCCTACAATGAGCAGTTCTTC. Amino acids: CASSLSGGSSYNEQFF.